This T cell receptor beta chain was sequenced for a study of T cell responses to AZD1222 COVID-19 vaccine. About the research overall: Analysis merged second doses at about 4 or about 12 weeks.

Trimming stripped 5 bases from V and 3 bases from J, with 11 bases between. Looked up from germline, CDR1 is SEHNR and CDR2 is FQNEAQ (reference sequence). CDR3 length: 13 residues. Remarks on this clone: Its target is not known.

Study-wide results and limits: The span of vaccine-associated CD4 TCRs extended across spike, with dominance at 160-218 and 743-854. Reports say nearly half of spike-specific TCRs go after unmutated variant regions.

Generated by immunoSEQ multiplex PCR, the TCRdb table keeps only in-frame clones and is missing some. The sample records more than 75,000 clones, about 90% being singletons. The starting material was peripheral blood, obtained on day 0 of AZD1222 vaccination. The sequence was collected from an adult in good health. The chain employs TRBV7-9 and TRBJ2-7; D unresolved. The CDR3 here is CASSRYGRYEQYF. CDR3 in DNA: TGTGCCAGCAGCAGATACGGACGCTACGAGCAGTACTTC.